Below, 24 T cell receptor beta chains from the same sample are listed, as sequenced in a study of shared clonotypes between healthy human individuals. Libraries were prepared by immunoSEQ multiplex PCR; TCRdb keeps only in-frame clonotypes and omits some of them. The table has 950,000 to 1,300,000 clones, about 70% seen once. Sequencing used memory CD4+ T cells sorted from blood. Subset here: CD45RA-negative fraction. The receptors were sampled from a man aged 18 to 35 in good health.

As to this clone: It is unclear where the CDR3 begins or ends on the DNA, so no DNA is shown, and the CDR3 is as TCRdb lists it. The chain joins TRBV5-1 to TRBJ2-5; the table's D call TRBD2 went unverified against the DNA. Germline CDR1 is SGHRS and CDR2 is YFSETQ. 17 amino acids form the CDR3, both terminal residues included. CDR3 in amino acids: CASSLDRVGGGTSRRYF.

This clone has just a few counts. V is TRBV4-3 and J is TRBJ1-2; 8 bases are a match to TRBD1. V lost 0 bases to trimming and J lost 4 bases; unmatched junction nucleotides: 13. Germline V lookup: CDR1 LGHNA, CDR2 YSLEER. The CDR3 runs to 18 residues. The DNA for the CDR3 is TGCGCCAGCAGCCAAGAAATAGCGCAGGGGGCCTTTCCCTATGGCTACACCTTC. The encoded protein is CASSQEIAQGAFPYGYTF.

The chain is built from TRBV5-1 and TRBJ2-7; the match to TRBD1 covers 9 bases. The V gene's germline CDR1 is SGHRS and CDR2 YFSETQ. The length of the CDR3 is 16 residues. V dropped 0 bases and J dropped 0; count of bases not matched to a gene: 4. The CDR3 sequence is CASSLGRTGDSYEQYF. The CDR3, as DNA: TGCGCCAGCAGCTTGGGTCGGACAGGGGACTCCTACGAGCAGTACTTC. The whole variable domain, filled in from reference TRBV5-1 and TRBJ2-7, reads KAGVTQTPRYLIKTRGQQVTLSCSPISGHRSVSWYQQTPGQGLQFLFEYFSETQRNKGNFPGRFSGRQFSNSRSEMNVSTLELGDSALYLCASSLGRTGDSYEQYFGPGTRLTVT.

The V gene is TRBV11-2, the J gene TRBJ2-3; 9 nucleotides match TRBD2. This CDR3 has 16 residues. Germline V gene lookup returns CDR1 SGHAT and CDR2 FQNNGV. With 7 bases clipped from V and 5 bases from J, the junction kept 13 bases outside the gene matches. Here the CDR3 DNA reads TGTGCCAGCACCGGGGTAATAGCGGGAGTGATAGATACGCAGTATTTT. The encoded protein is CASTGVIAGVIDTQYF.

The genes are TRBV7-2 and TRBJ2-1; D remains unclear. Germline V lookup: CDR1 SGHTA, CDR2 FQGNSA. The CDR3 consists of 14 residues. The ends were cut back, 4 bases at V and 1 base at J, with 8 bases in the middle. The CDR3 bases are TGTGCCAGCAGCTCAGACCGGTCCTACAATGAGCAGTTCTTC. Translation gives CASSSDRSYNEQFF.

The chain uses TRBV7-2 and TRBJ1-1, with D tentatively TRBD1 (6 bases). The V end lost 3 bases, the J end lost 0 bases, and 11 bases lay between the germline ends. From germline, CDR1 is SGHTA and CDR2 FQGNSA. CDR3 size: 15 residues. CDR3 amino acids: CASSLDSQMNTEAFF. Written as DNA, the CDR3 is TGTGCCAGCAGCTTGGACAGTCAAATGAACACTGAAGCTTTCTTT.

This chain joins TRBV29-1 and TRBJ2-5; maybe TRBD1 (6 bases). The CDR3 extends over 15 amino acids. CDR1 SQVTM and CDR2 ANQGSEA come from the germline V gene. Deletions cut 6 bases from V and 5 bases from J, with 22 bases between. CDR3 coding DNA: TGCAGCGTGGGGGCGGCCGGAGATAGGCGGGAGACCCAGTACTTC. Translating it yields CSVGAAGDRRETQYF.

The V call is TRBV21-1, the J call TRBJ2-2; whether TRBD2, the table's D call, matches the DNA was not checked. TRBV21-1 counts as a pseudogene. The CDR3 has 18 amino acids. The CDR3 sequence: CASSKGWTSGKNTGELFF. The CDR3 DNA follows: TGTGCCAGCAGCAAAGGATGGACTAGCGGGAAGAACACCGGGGAGCTGTTTTTT.

The rearrangement uses TRBV2 and TRBJ1-1; 8 bases match TRBD1. Germline CDR1 SNHLY, CDR2 FYNNEI. The V and J ends lost 7 bases and 11 bases, in that order; junction bases with no gene match: 9. The CDR3 totals 12 residues. CDR3 DNA sequence: TGTGCCAGCATGGCCGGACAGGGCGCGGCTTTCTTT. It translates to CASMAGQGAAFF.

Comment on this clone: One junction end does not reproduce the germline sequence, and a read error may be involved. This chain links TRBV30 with TRBJ1-5; the D gene is possibly TRBD1 (6 bases). CDR3 length: 14 residues. Germline V CDR1 and CDR2: GTSNPN, SVGIG (reference sequence). The CDR3: CAWSVMGGKQPQHF. The CDR3 region has the DNA TGTGCCTGGAGTGTTATGGGGGGCAAACAGCCCCAGCATTTT.

This clone turned up a few times. The chain carries TRBV5-6 and TRBJ1-2; D not certain. V shed 0 bases and J shed 7 bases, with 10 bases lying between them. Germline-derived CDR1 and CDR2 are SGHDT and YYEEEE. The CDR3 extends over 13 amino acids. The CDR3 region is CASSLGGPFGYTF. In DNA form, the CDR3 reads TGTGCCAGCAGCTTGGGTGGACCTTTTGGCTACACCTTC.

V gene TRBV7-9 combines with J gene TRBJ2-2; D not certain. Germline CDR1 SEHNR, CDR2 FQNEAQ (reference sequence). V lost 4 bases, J lost 1 base, and 13 bases lay in between. This CDR3 spans 16 amino acids. This chain's CDR3 is CASSSRTVLNTGELFF. Here the CDR3 DNA reads TGTGCCAGCAGCTCGAGAACAGTGCTGAACACCGGGGAGCTGTTTTTT.

This clone was seen once. The gene calls are TRBV2 and TRBJ2-7; 7 bases map to TRBD1. Looked up from germline, CDR1 is SNHLY and CDR2 is FYNNEI. Trimming at V came to 7 bases and at J to 4 bases, leaving 10 bases not matched to a gene. This CDR3 is built from 14 residues. The CDR3 nucleotides are TGTGCCAGCACTACGACAGGGATTGTGTACGAGCAGTACTTC. Translated, it gives CASTTTGIVYEQYF.

To note about this clone: This is likely an artifact of a read error, given a far larger clone one base away. This chain connects TRBV7-2 to TRBJ2-3; 10 bases map to TRBD2. CDR1 and CDR2 from the germline V gene are SGHTA and FQGNSA. V lost 4 bases to trimming and J lost 2 bases; unmatched junction nucleotides: 3. CDR3 length: 15 residues. CDR3 loop: CASSSGLAATDTQYF. CDR3 in DNA: TGTGCCAGCAGCTCCGGACTAGCGGCCACAGATACGCAGTATTTT. The full variable domain, with the rest looked up from reference TRBV7-2 and TRBJ2-3, is GAGVSQSPSNKVTEKGKDVELRCDPISGHTALYWYRQSLGQGLEFLIYFQGNSAPDKSGLPSDRFSAERTGGSVSTLTIQRTQQEDSAVYLCASSSGLAATDTQYFGPGTRLTVL.

J is TRBJ2-4 and V is TRBV14; D perhaps matches TRBD2 (6 bases). V lost 1 base and J 0 bases, leaving 10 bases between the germline ends. CDR3 length: 16 amino acids. Germline V lookup: CDR1 SGHDN, CDR2 FVKESK. The CDR3 protein is CASSQVAGIAKNIQYF. CDR3 bases: TGTGCCAGCAGCCAAGTCGCGGGGATAGCCAAAAACATTCAGTACTTC.

The chain recombines TRBV19 with TRBJ1-6, with 11 bases matching TRBD1. There are 16 residues in the CDR3. Germline values: CDR1 LNHDA, CDR2 SQIVND (reference sequence). Unmatched junction bases numbered 8, after V lost 5 bases and J lost 8 bases. The CDR3 here is CASSERTGGGYSPLHF. The CDR3 bases are TGTGCCAGTAGTGAAAGGACAGGGGGCGGGTATTCACCCCTCCACTTT.

This clone was seen a single time. The genes are TRBV7-2 and TRBJ2-7; TRBD2 is a possible D gene (6 bases). The V end lost 7 bases, the J end lost 6 bases, and 19 bases lay between the germline ends. The CDR3 length is 14 residues. Germline lookup yields CDR1 SGHTA and CDR2 FQGNSA. CDR3 in amino acids: CASTELGGVGEQYF. The CDR3 nucleotides are TGTGCCAGCACCGAATTGGGGGGAGTAGGCGAGCAGTACTTC.

About this clone itself: The same CDR3 is also encoded by other DNA sequences in this sample. The CDR3 is CASSPRNTGELFF. Here the CDR3 DNA reads TGTGCCAGCTCACCACGGAACACCGGGGAGCTGTTTTTT. This sequence joins TRBV18 and TRBJ2-2; no reliable D call. Trimming stripped 1 base from V and 1 base from J, with 1 base between. Germline CDR1 reads KGHSH; CDR2 reads LQKENI. The length of the CDR3 is 13 residues.

This clone appeared a few times. The chain couples TRBV29-1 to TRBJ2-1; no clear D. In germline, CDR1 is SQVTM, CDR2 ANQGSEA. V lost 6 bases and J lost 3, with 12 bases in between. The CDR3 is made up of 13 amino acids. The CDR3 nucleotides read TGCAGCGTCCCGAAACTTGGCTACAATGAGCAGTTCTTC. Protein sequence: CSVPKLGYNEQFF.

The chain couples TRBV30 to TRBJ2-2; TRBD2 matches at 8 bases. The J segment lost 6 bases and the V segment lost 3 bases, leaving 6 bases of the junction unmatched. CDR1 is GTSNPN, CDR2 SVGIG, per germline (reference sequence). This CDR3 region has 14 residues. CDR3 region: CAWRWGLESGELFF. The CDR3 DNA sequence: TGTGCCTGGAGATGGGGACTAGAGTCCGGGGAGCTGTTTTTT.

This clone was picked up many times. The chain is built from TRBV6-6 and TRBJ2-1; no reliable D call. Germline CDR1 MNHNY, CDR2 SVGAGI (reference sequence). V lost 7 bases and J lost 4, with 8 bases in between. The CDR3 has 12 residues. CDR3 nucleotide sequence: TGTGCCAGCAAGCTAGGGTACAATGAGCAGTTCTTC. Protein sequence: CASKLGYNEQFF.

For this clone: Since a much larger clone is just one base distant, this may be a read error. V gene TRBV10-3 combines with J gene TRBJ1-1; TRBD1 is a possible D gene (6 bases). Trimming took off 3 bases at V and 7 bases at J, with 15 bases between the two ends. Germline CDR1 is ENHRY and CDR2 is SYGVKD. The CDR3 covers 14 residues. CDR3 sequence reads: CAISERDNRFEAFF. The CDR3 DNA follows: TGTGCCATCAGTGAAAGGGACAACCGATTTGAAGCTTTCTTT.

The chain recombines TRBV5-1 with TRBJ1-1; TRBD1 might be the D (6 bases). Germline assignment: CDR1 SGHRS and CDR2 YFSETQ. The CDR3 spans 16 residues. Trimming stripped 3 bases from V and 1 base from J, with 16 bases between. The DNA of the CDR3 is TGCGCCAGCAGCTCGAAGCAGGGGCGGGGGAACACTGAAGCTTTCTTT. Translated: CASSSKQGRGNTEAFF.

This chain links TRBV28 with TRBJ1-4; weak D call: TRBD1 (6 bases). The CDR3 is 14 residues long. CDR1 is MDHEN, CDR2 SYDVKM, per germline. Trimming pared 6 bases from V and 8 bases from J, leaving 16 bases between. The CDR3 bases are TGTGCCAGCAGCTTGAGGGGGGGGGACGAAAAACTGTTTTTT. It yields the protein CASSLRGGDEKLFF.